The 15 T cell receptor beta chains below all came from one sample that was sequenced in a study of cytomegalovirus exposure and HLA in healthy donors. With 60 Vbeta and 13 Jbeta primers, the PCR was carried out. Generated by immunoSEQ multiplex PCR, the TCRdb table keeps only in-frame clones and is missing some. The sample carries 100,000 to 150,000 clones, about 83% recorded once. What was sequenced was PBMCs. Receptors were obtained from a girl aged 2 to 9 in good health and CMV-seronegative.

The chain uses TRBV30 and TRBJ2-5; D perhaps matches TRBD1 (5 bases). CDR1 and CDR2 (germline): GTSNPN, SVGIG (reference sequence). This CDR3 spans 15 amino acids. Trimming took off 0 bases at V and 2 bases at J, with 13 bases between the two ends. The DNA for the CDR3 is TGTGCCTGGAGTGTTGCAAGGGGCCCACAAGAGACCCAGTACTTC. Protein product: CAWSVARGPQETQYF.

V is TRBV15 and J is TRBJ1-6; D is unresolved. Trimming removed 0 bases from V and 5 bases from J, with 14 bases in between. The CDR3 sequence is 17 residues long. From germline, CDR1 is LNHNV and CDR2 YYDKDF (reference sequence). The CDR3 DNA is TGTGCCACCAGCAGAGATGTTCTGCGCCTGGATAATTCACCCCTCCACTTT. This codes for CATSRDVLRLDNSPLHF.

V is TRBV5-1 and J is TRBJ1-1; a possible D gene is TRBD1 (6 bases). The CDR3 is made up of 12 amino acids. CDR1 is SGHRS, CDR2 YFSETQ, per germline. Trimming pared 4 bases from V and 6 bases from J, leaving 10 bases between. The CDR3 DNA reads TGCGCCAGCAGCGTATCAGGGGCTGAAGCTTTCTTT. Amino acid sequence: CASSVSGAEAFF.

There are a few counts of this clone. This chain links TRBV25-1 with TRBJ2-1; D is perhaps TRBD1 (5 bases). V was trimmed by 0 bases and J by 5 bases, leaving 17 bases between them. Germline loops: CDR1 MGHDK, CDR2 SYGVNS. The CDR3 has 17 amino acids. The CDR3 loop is CASSEYQGASTHNEQFF. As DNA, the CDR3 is TGTGCCAGCAGTGAATATCAGGGCGCTTCAACCCACAATGAGCAGTTCTTC.

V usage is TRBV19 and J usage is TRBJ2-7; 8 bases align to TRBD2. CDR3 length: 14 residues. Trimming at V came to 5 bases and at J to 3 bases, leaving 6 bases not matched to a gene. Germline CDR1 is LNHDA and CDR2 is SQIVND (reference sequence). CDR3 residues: CASSLVSGDYEQYF. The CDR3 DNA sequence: TGTGCCAGTAGTCTCGTTAGCGGGGACTACGAGCAGTACTTC. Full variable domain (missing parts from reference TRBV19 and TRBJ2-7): DGGITQSPKYLFRKEGQNVTLSCEQNLNHDAMYWYRQDPGQGLRLIYYSQIVNDFQKGDIAEGYSVSREKKESFPLTVTSAQKNPTAFYLCASSLVSGDYEQYFGPGTRLTVT.

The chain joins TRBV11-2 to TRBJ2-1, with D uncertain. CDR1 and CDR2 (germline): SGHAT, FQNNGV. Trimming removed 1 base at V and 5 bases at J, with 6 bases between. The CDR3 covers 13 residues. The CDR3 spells CASSLVLNNEQFF. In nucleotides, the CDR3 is TGTGCCAGCAGCTTAGTACTAAACAATGAGCAGTTCTTC.

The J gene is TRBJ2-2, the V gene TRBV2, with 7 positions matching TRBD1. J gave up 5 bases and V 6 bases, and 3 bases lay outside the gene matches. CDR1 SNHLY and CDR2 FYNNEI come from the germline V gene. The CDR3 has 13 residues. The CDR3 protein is CASRGTATGELFF. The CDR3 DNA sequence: TGTGCCAGCAGGGGGACAGCTACCGGGGAGCTGTTTTTT.

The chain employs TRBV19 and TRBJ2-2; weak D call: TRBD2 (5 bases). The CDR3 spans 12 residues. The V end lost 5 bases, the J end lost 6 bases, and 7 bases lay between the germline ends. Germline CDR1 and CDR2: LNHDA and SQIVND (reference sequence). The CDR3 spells CASSPGSGELFF. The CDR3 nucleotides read TGTGCCAGTAGTCCGGGGTCCGGGGAGCTGTTTTTT.

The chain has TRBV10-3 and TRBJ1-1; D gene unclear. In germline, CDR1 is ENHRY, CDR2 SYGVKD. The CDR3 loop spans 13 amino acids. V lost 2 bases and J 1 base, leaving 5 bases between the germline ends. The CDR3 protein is CAISEGRNTEAFF. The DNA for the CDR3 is TGTGCCATCAGTGAGGGGCGGAACACTGAAGCTTTCTTT.

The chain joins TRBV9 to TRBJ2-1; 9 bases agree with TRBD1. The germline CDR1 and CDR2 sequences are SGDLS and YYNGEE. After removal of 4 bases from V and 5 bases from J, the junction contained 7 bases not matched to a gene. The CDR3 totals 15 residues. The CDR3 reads CASSPGTGPDNEQFF. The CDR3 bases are TGTGCCAGCAGCCCCGGGACAGGGCCTGACAATGAGCAGTTCTTC.

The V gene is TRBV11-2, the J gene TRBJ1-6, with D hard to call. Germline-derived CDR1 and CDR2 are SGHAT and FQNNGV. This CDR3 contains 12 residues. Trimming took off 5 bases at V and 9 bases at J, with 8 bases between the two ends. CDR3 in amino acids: CASSRSSSPLHF. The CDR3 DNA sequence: TGTGCCAGCAGCAGAAGTAGTTCACCCCTCCACTTT. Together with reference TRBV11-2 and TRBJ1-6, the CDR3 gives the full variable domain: EAGVAQSPRYKIIEKRQSVAFWCNPISGHATLYWYQQILGQGPKLLIQFQNNGVVDDSQLPKDRFSAERLKGVDSTLKIQPAKLEDSAVYLCASSRSSSPLHFGNGTRLTVT.

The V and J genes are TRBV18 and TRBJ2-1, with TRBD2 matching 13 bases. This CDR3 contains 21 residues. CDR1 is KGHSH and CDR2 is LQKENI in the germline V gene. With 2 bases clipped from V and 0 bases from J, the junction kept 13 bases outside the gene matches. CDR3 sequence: CASSPKSGLAGEDSSYNEQFF. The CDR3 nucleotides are TGTGCCAGCTCACCAAAATCTGGACTAGCGGGGGAAGATAGCTCCTACAATGAGCAGTTCTTC.

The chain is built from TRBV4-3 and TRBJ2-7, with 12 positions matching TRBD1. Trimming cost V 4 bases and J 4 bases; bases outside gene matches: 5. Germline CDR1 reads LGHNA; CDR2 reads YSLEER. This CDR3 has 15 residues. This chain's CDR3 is CASSRDRGQGYEQYF. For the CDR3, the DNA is TGCGCCAGCAGCCGGGACAGGGGGCAAGGGTACGAGCAGTACTTC.

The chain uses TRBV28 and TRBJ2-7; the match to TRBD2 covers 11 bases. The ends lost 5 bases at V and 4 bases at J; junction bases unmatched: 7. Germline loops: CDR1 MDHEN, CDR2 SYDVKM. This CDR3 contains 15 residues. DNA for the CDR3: TGTGCCAGCAGTATGGGACTAGCGGAGGGGTACGAGCAGTACTTC. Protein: CASSMGLAEGYEQYF.

The CDR3 bases are TGCGCCAGCAGCTTCAGGACAGGGGGCTTCGGTGAGCAGTTCTTC. Translation: CASSFRTGGFGEQFF. This rearrangement joins TRBV5-1 to TRBJ2-1; TRBD1 aligns across 11 bases. The CDR3 length is 15 residues. From germline, CDR1 is SGHRS and CDR2 YFSETQ. V gave up 2 bases and J gave up 9 bases; unmatched junction bases: 7.